The clone carrying this TCR beta chain was counted a few times. What it binds is not known. The CDR3 runs to 12 residues. Germline CDR1 and CDR2: DFQATT and SNEGSKA (reference sequence). Trimming took off 5 bases at V and 9 bases at J, with 14 bases between the two ends. TCRdb re-analysed the 5' RACE reads in MiXCR, keeping a single row per CDR3 protein. The sample lists 150,000 to 200,000 distinct CDR3 sequences, about a sixth occurring once. The sample is drawn from a study of T-cell memory formation after mild COVID-19. Study at large: TCR clustering was largely donor specific. Study-level findings and limits: While clones contracting from day 15 to 85 were balanced between CD4 and CD8, later expanders leaned CD4+.

V is TRBV20-1 and J is TRBJ2-1, with D perhaps TRBD2 (6 bases). This TCR derives from an adult woman who had mild COVID-19 (a few samples of this study predate the infection). Cell type and time point are not known. The specimen sequenced was PBMCs or a T cell subset sorted from them (not recorded which). The CDR3 DNA sequence: TGCAGTGCTCGAAACCCTAGCGTTGAGCAGTTCTTC. This sequence encodes CSARNPSVEQFF.